This T cell receptor beta chain was sequenced during a study of T-cell reconstitution after alpha-beta-depleted transplantation in children. Study-level results: At one year after transplant, newly produced T cells mostly accounted for T-cell counts and diversity. The origin of alpha-beta T cells about two months after transplant was reportedly several hundred expanded graft clones. The high TCRbeta diversity at day 60 in some patients came from surviving recipient T cells and thymic progenitors.

A word on this clonotype: Its specificity is unknown.

V lost 1 base, J lost 10 bases, and 2 bases stayed unmatched. CDR3 length: 13 amino acids. Germline CDR1 reads GTSNPN; CDR2 reads SVGIG (reference sequence). Researchers prepared the TCRbeta library using unique molecular identifiers, the study reports. TCRdb re-derived calls from the PCR reads in MiXCR, one entry per CDR3 protein. The table records 500,000 to 600,000 distinct CDR3 sequences, approximately 30% of them present only once. The chain links TRBV30 to TRBJ2-1; 12 nucleotides line up with TRBD2. This TCR was sampled from a boy under two years old with Wiskott-Aldrich syndrome, due to receive a stem cell transplant. Specimen: PBMCs, collected before TCRalphabeta/CD19-depleted stem cell transplant. CDR3 in amino acids: CAWSAGLAGEQFF. The CDR3 region has the DNA TGTGCCTGGAGTGCCGGACTAGCGGGGGAGCAGTTCTTC.